The next 30 T cell receptor beta chains were all read from a single sample in a study of identifying expanded T cells in peripheral blood. Using immunoSEQ multiplex PCR, the repertoire was profiled, and TCRdb retains in-frame clones only, with some absent. The table records about 58,000 clones, over 85% of them present only once. Sequencing was performed on blood. The receptor set was obtained from a person aged 18-70 years in good health.

This rearrangement joins TRBV11-2 to TRBJ1-3, with 7 bases identical to TRBD1. Germline-derived CDR1 and CDR2 are SGHAT and FQNNGV. V was clipped by 2 bases and J by 1 base; unmatched bases: 5. CDR3 length: 16 amino acids. The CDR3 is CASSLSAGGSGNTIYF. The DNA of the CDR3 is TGTGCCAGCAGCTTATCGGCAGGGGGATCTGGAAACACCATATATTTT.

The chain uses TRBV28 and TRBJ1-3, with a weak D call TRBD1 (6 bases). CDR1 and CDR2 from the germline V gene are MDHEN and SYDVKM. The V gene lost 6 bases and the J gene lost 11 bases, with 8 bases spanning the gap. The CDR3 has 10 residues. The CDR3 region has the DNA TGTGCCAGCAGCAACAGGGCCATATATTTT. Translating gives CASSNRAIYF.

The chain employs TRBV18 and TRBJ2-1; 8 nucleotides match TRBD2. The length of the CDR3 is 17 residues. Trimming at V came to 3 bases and at J to 0 bases, leaving 7 bases not matched to a gene. Germline assignment: CDR1 KGHSH and CDR2 LQKENI. CDR3 sequence (DNA): TGTGCCAGCTCACCCCCGGGGGGGCGAGGCTCCTACAATGAGCAGTTCTTC. Protein: CASSPPGGRGSYNEQFF.

The rearrangement uses TRBV6-5 and TRBJ1-1; D is ambiguous. Per germline, CDR1 MNHEY and CDR2 SVGAGI. This CDR3 comprises 15 residues. V gave up 6 bases and J gave up 1 base, with 15 bases separating them. The CDR3 DNA sequence: TGTGCCAGCAGGTCCGATCAAGCCACGAACACTGAAGCTTTCTTT. Its protein is CASRSDQATNTEAFF.

The chain links TRBV28 to TRBJ1-6; 7 nucleotides match TRBD1. This CDR3 spans 15 amino acids. Germline-derived CDR1 and CDR2 are MDHEN and SYDVKM. The junction had 8 bases not matched to a gene; V was cut back by 3 bases and J by 9 bases. The DNA of the CDR3 is TGTGCCAGCAGTTTCTACAGGGGAGTGGGTTCACCCCTCCACTTT. This gives the protein CASSFYRGVGSPLHF. The full variable domain, completed using reference TRBV28 and TRBJ1-6, is DVKVTQSSRYLVKRTGEKVFLECVQDMDHENMFWYRQDPGLGLRLIYFSYDVKMKEKGDIPEGYSVSREKKERFSLILESASTNQTSMYLCASSFYRGVGSPLHFGNGTRLTVT.

The chain has TRBV4-1 and TRBJ2-7, with a weak D call TRBD1 (5 bases). The length of the CDR3 is 16 residues. Germline V gene sequence: CDR1 MGHRA, CDR2 YSYEKL. V was trimmed by 4 bases and J by 2 bases, leaving 18 bases between them. The CDR3 loop is CASSPNPAGRAYEQYF. CDR3 nucleotide sequence: TGCGCCAGCAGCCCGAATCCAGCAGGGCGAGCCTACGAGCAGTACTTC.

The rearrangement joins TRBV7-2 to TRBJ2-1; D perhaps matches TRBD1 (5 bases). Germline-derived CDR1 and CDR2 are SGHTA and FQGNSA. The V and J ends lost 6 bases and 9 bases respectively, with 12 bases between them. This CDR3 comprises 12 residues. CDR3 protein: CASRPSQGEQFF. For the CDR3, the DNA is TGTGCCAGCAGGCCATCCCAGGGTGAGCAGTTCTTC.

The rearrangement links TRBV10-3 to TRBJ2-7; D perhaps matches TRBD2 (6 bases). With 2 bases removed from V and 1 base from J, the gap between germline ends came to 6 bases. The CDR3 totals 13 residues. Per the germline V gene, CDR1 is ENHRY and CDR2 is SYGVKD. CDR3 DNA: TGTGCCATCAGTGAGAGCGGGTCCTACGAGCAGTACTTC. Its translation: CAISESGSYEQYF.

V is TRBV2 and J is TRBJ1-1; D is possibly TRBD1 (5 bases). This CDR3 is 15 amino acids long. The V end was cut by 7 bases, the J end by 5 bases, with 20 bases between. Germline CDR1 is SNHLY and CDR2 is FYNNEI. Here the CDR3 reads CASTDRGVLDTEAFF. CDR3 DNA: TGTGCCAGCACTGACAGAGGTGTGTTAGATACTGAAGCTTTCTTT.

This clone showed up just once. The chain links TRBV5-1 to TRBJ1-4; D unclear. The CDR3 has 14 residues. The V end was cut by 1 base, the J end by 7 bases, with 11 bases between. Germline values: CDR1 SGHRS, CDR2 YFSETQ. The CDR3: CASSLRVFGEKLFF. The DNA for the CDR3 is TGCGCCAGCAGCTTGAGGGTCTTCGGTGAAAAACTGTTTTTT.

The rearrangement joins TRBV19 to TRBJ2-4, with D possibly matching TRBD1 (5 bases). CDR1 is LNHDA, CDR2 SQIVND, per germline (reference sequence). V was trimmed by 4 bases and J by 2 bases, leaving 15 bases between them. This CDR3 is 16 amino acids long. The CDR3 loop is CASSKGDPGPKNIQYF. CDR3 in DNA: TGTGCCAGTAGTAAAGGAGACCCAGGGCCCAAAAACATTCAGTACTTC.

The chain has TRBV12-5 and TRBJ1-6; unclear D gene. Germline V gene sequence: CDR1 LGHNT, CDR2 FRNRAP. V lost 4 bases, J lost 1 base, and 8 bases lay in between. CDR3 length: 15 amino acids. The CDR3 is CASGSGESYNSPLHF. The CDR3 DNA is TGTGCTAGTGGTTCCGGGGAGTCCTATAATTCACCCCTCCACTTT.

The chain combines TRBV29-1 with TRBJ2-7; TRBD1 aligns across 11 bases. There are 15 residues in the CDR3. Losses at the gene ends were 6 bases for V and 6 bases for J; bases not matched to a gene: 13. CDR1 SQVTM and CDR2 ANQGSEA come from the germline V gene. CDR3 coding DNA: TGCAGCGTAAGGACAGGGGGCATGCTAGCTGCCGAGCAGTACTTC. This gives the protein CSVRTGGMLAAEQYF.

The chain recombines TRBV13 with TRBJ2-7, with TRBD1 as a possible D gene (8 bases). Per germline, CDR1 PRHDT and CDR2 FYEKMQ (reference sequence). Trimming removed 8 bases from V and 0 bases from J, with 14 bases in between. CDR3 size: 14 residues. The CDR3 sequence: CASAYRGGSYEQYF. DNA of the CDR3: TGTGCCAGCGCCTACAGGGGGGGCTCCTACGAGCAGTACTTC.

V is TRBV29-1 and J is TRBJ2-2; D gene unclear. The germline V gene has CDR1 SQVTM and CDR2 ANQGSEA. V was shortened by 6 bases and J by 5 bases, with 13 bases between the two germline ends. The CDR3 has 13 residues. The chain's CDR3 is CSVRLSFTGELFF. DNA of the CDR3: TGCAGCGTCAGGCTCAGCTTTACCGGGGAGCTGTTTTTT.

The chain combines TRBV7-6 with TRBJ2-3, with D maybe TRBD2 (6 bases). V lost 4 bases and J 1 base, leaving 15 bases between the germline ends. The CDR3 is 16 amino acids. Germline V lookup: CDR1 SGHVS, CDR2 FNYEAQ. CDR3 in DNA: TGTGCCAGCAGCTCCCTGGACTATCTTGGCACAGATACGCAGTATTTT. This gives the protein CASSSLDYLGTDTQYF.

The chain joins TRBV7-9 to TRBJ1-1; D gene unclear. Trimming removed 1 base from V and 7 bases from J, with 13 bases in between. CDR1 SEHNR and CDR2 FQNEAQ come from the germline V gene (reference sequence). The CDR3 extends over 14 amino acids. The CDR3 loop reads CASSLEGRVSEAFF. CDR3 coding DNA: TGTGCCAGCAGCTTAGAAGGTCGGGTCAGTGAAGCTTTCTTT.

This rearrangement joins TRBV5-5 to TRBJ1-6; no clear D gene. The CDR3 is 13 amino acids. V shed 7 bases and J shed 8 bases, with 13 bases lying between them. Germline CDR1 reads SGHKS; CDR2 reads YYEKEE (reference sequence). The CDR3 sequence is CASHVSADSPLHF. The CDR3 DNA is TGTGCCAGCCACGTTTCGGCGGATTCACCCCTCCACTTT.

The gene calls are TRBV28 and TRBJ1-6; TRBD1 might be the D (6 bases). CDR1 MDHEN and CDR2 SYDVKM come from the germline V gene. Trimming removed 3 bases from V and 8 bases from J, with 11 bases in between. The CDR3 totals 14 residues. CDR3 sequence reads: CASSLGHEDSPLHF. CDR3 bases: TGTGCCAGCAGTTTGGGACACGAGGATTCACCCCTCCACTTT.

The CDR3 loop reads CASSDSSGTGGDTQYF. CDR3 in DNA: TGTGCCAGCAGTGACTCGAGCGGGACAGGGGGGGATACGCAGTATTTT. The chain couples TRBV6-4 to TRBJ2-3; 11 bases fit TRBD1. The CDR3 spans 16 residues. Germline CDR1 is MRHNA and CDR2 is SNTAGT. V gave up 0 bases and J gave up 6 bases; unmatched junction bases: 5.

V is TRBV2 and J is TRBJ2-1; TRBD2 agrees at 8 bases. From germline, CDR1 is SNHLY and CDR2 FYNNEI. This CDR3 contains 12 residues. The trim removed 6 bases at V and 9 bases at J, leaving 4 bases unmatched. The CDR3 region is CASREREREQFF. DNA of the CDR3: TGTGCCAGCAGAGAGCGGGAGCGTGAGCAGTTCTTC. Drawing the rest from reference TRBV2 and TRBJ2-1, the complete variable domain is EPEVTQTPSHQVTQMGQEVILRCVPISNHLYFYWYRQILGQKVEFLVSFYNNEISEKSEIFDDQFSVERPDGSNFTLKIRSTKLEDSAMYFCASREREREQFFGPGTRLTVL.

This chain joins TRBV6-1 and TRBJ1-4; 7 bases map to TRBD1. Germline V gene data show CDR1 as MNHNS and CDR2 as SASEGT. This CDR3 contains 16 residues. Trimming took 1 base from V and 8 from J; bases not matched to a gene: 10. For the CDR3, the DNA is TGTGCCAGCAGTGAAGTTCGAGGGGGCGGAAACGAAAAACTGTTTTTT. Amino acid sequence: CASSEVRGGGNEKLFF.

The chain recombines TRBV10-3 with TRBJ2-7; D may be TRBD1 (6 bases). Germline lookup yields CDR1 ENHRY and CDR2 SYGVKD. Trimming left V 11 bases short and J 6 bases short, with 11 bases between. There are 10 residues in the CDR3. The CDR3 sequence is CASRDIEQYF. The DNA of the CDR3 is TGTGCCTCCCGGGACATCGAGCAGTACTTC.

The chain links TRBV6-5 to TRBJ1-1; D not resolved. The germline V and J ends were trimmed by 0 bases and 1 base, with 9 bases remaining between them. Germline lookup yields CDR1 MNHEY and CDR2 SVGAGI. This CDR3 has 15 amino acids. CDR3 loop: CASSYSGTKNTEAFF. The CDR3 DNA sequence: TGTGCCAGCAGTTACTCGGGCACCAAGAACACTGAAGCTTTCTTT.

The J gene is TRBJ2-1, the V gene TRBV5-8; possible D gene TRBD2, 5 bases. Per the germline V gene, CDR1 is SGHTS and CDR2 is YDEGEE. Trimming took 1 base from V and 6 from J, leaving 11 bases between them. The CDR3 runs 14 residues. The CDR3 sequence is CASSLYRGGNEQFF. The CDR3 DNA reads as TGTGCCAGCAGCTTGTATAGAGGAGGCAATGAGCAGTTCTTC.

The chain employs TRBV9 and TRBJ2-2; D gene ambiguous. The length of the CDR3 is 14 residues. Germline loops: CDR1 SGDLS, CDR2 YYNGEE. Trimming shortened V by 4 bases and J by 5 bases, and 12 bases separated the two germline ends. The CDR3 here is CASSPRTGTGELFF. The CDR3 DNA sequence: TGTGCCAGCAGCCCTCGGACGGGTACCGGGGAGCTGTTTTTT. The variable domain in full, completed from reference TRBV9 and TRBJ2-2, reads DSGVTQTPKHLITATGQRVTLRCSPRSGDLSVYWYQQSLDQGLQFLIQYYNGEERAKGNILERFSAQQFPDLHSELNLSSLELGDSALYFCASSPRTGTGELFFGEGSRLTVL.

This chain connects TRBV7-2 to TRBJ2-3; TRBD1 or TRBD2 may be the D gene (6 bases each). Germline lookup yields CDR1 SGHTA and CDR2 FQGNSA. V gave up 1 base and J gave up 4 bases, with 15 bases separating them. This CDR3 has 16 amino acids. The CDR3 spells CASSLVWGAQSDTQYF. In DNA, the CDR3 is TGTGCCAGCAGCTTAGTCTGGGGGGCGCAGTCAGATACGCAGTATTTT.

The chain uses TRBV9 and TRBJ2-1; TRBD2 matches at 15 bases. The CDR3 is made up of 15 amino acids. Germline V gives CDR1 SGDLS, CDR2 YYNGEE. V lost 3 bases and J lost 7; bases outside the gene matches: 2. DNA of the CDR3: TGTGCCAGCAGCGGAGGGACTAGCGGGAGGAATGAGCAGTTCTTC. Translated, it gives CASSGGTSGRNEQFF. The full variable domain, completed using reference TRBV9 and TRBJ2-1, is DSGVTQTPKHLITATGQRVTLRCSPRSGDLSVYWYQQSLDQGLQFLIQYYNGEERAKGNILERFSAQQFPDLHSELNLSSLELGDSALYFCASSGGTSGRNEQFFGPGTRLTVL.

V gene TRBV19 combines with J gene TRBJ1-5; D remains unclear. CDR3 length: 12 amino acids. Trimming removed 4 bases from V and 5 bases from J, with 6 bases in between. Germline values: CDR1 LNHDA, CDR2 SQIVND (reference sequence). The CDR3 sequence is CASSKSDQPQHF. The CDR3 DNA reads TGTGCCAGTAGTAAAAGTGATCAGCCCCAGCATTTT. The full variable domain, rest sourced from reference TRBV19 and TRBJ1-5, is DGGITQSPKYLFRKEGQNVTLSCEQNLNHDAMYWYRQDPGQGLRLIYYSQIVNDFQKGDIAEGYSVSREKKESFPLTVTSAQKNPTAFYLCASSKSDQPQHFGDGTRLSIL.

The table lists this clone with a count of one. The chain has TRBV7-2 and TRBJ2-3; D is unclear. The V gene's germline CDR1 is SGHTA and CDR2 FQGNSA. This CDR3 is built from 14 residues. The V end was cut by 3 bases, the J end by 6 bases, with 13 bases between. The CDR3 sequence: CASSFRRSMDTQYF. CDR3 coding DNA: TGTGCCAGCAGCTTTCGGCGGAGCATGGATACGCAGTATTTT.